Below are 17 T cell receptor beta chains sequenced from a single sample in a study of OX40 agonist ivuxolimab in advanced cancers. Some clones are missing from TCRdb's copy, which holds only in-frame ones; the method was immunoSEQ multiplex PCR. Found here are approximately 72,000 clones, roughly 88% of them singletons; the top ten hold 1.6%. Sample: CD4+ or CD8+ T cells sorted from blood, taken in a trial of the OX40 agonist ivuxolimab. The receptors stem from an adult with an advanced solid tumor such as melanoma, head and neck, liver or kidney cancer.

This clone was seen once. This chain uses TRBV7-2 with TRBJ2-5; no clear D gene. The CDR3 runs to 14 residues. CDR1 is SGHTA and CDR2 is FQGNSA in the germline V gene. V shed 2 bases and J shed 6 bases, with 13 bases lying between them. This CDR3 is CASSLPGFRQTQYF. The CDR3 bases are TGTGCCAGCAGCTTACCCGGTTTTAGGCAGACCCAGTACTTC. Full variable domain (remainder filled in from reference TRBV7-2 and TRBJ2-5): GAGVSQSPSNKVTEKGKDVELRCDPISGHTALYWYRQSLGQGLEFLIYFQGNSAPDKSGLPSDRFSAERTGGSVSTLTIQRTQQEDSAVYLCASSLPGFRQTQYFGPGTRLLVL.

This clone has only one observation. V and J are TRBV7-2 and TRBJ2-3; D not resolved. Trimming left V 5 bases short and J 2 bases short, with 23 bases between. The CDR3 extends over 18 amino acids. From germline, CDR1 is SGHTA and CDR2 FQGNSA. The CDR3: CASSQYAVSAPATDTQYF. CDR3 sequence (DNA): TGTGCCAGCAGCCAGTACGCCGTGTCAGCGCCGGCCACAGATACGCAGTATTTT.

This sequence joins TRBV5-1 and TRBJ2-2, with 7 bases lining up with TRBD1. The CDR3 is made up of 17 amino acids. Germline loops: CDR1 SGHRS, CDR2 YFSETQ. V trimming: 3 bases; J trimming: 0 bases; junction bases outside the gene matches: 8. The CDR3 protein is CASSYQAGTANTGELFF. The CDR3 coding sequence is TGCGCCAGCAGCTATCAAGCCGGGACAGCGAACACCGGGGAGCTGTTTTTT.

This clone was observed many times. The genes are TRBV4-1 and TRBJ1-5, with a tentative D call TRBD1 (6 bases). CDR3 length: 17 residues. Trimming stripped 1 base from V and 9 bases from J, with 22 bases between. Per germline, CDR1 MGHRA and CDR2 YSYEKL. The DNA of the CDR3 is TGCGCCAGCAGCCAAGGGGACGGGGCTAGGCAGGGGATGCCCCAGCATTTT. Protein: CASSQGDGARQGMPQHF.

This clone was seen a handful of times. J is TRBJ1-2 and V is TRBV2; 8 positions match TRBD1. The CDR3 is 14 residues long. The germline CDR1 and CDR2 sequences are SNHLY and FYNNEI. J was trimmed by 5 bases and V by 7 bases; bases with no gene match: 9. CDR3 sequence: CASTEDRAKYGYTF. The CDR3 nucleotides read TGTGCCAGCACTGAGGACAGGGCAAAATATGGCTACACCTTC. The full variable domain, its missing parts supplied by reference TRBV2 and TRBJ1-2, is EPEVTQTPSHQVTQMGQEVILRCVPISNHLYFYWYRQILGQKVEFLVSFYNNEISEKSEIFDDQFSVERPDGSNFTLKIRSTKLEDSAMYFCASTEDRAKYGYTFGSGTRLTVV.

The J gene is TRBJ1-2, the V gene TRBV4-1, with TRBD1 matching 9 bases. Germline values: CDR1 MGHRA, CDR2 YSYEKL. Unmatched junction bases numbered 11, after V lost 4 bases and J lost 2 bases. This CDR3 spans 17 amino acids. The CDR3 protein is CASSPGQGISSNYGYTF. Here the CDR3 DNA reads TGCGCCAGCAGCCCCGGACAGGGGATCTCTTCCAACTATGGCTACACCTTC.

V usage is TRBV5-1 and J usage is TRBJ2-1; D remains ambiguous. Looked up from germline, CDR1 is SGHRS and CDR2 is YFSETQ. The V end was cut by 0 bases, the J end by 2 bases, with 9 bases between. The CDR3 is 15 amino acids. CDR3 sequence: CASSLGALTYNEQFF. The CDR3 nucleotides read TGCGCCAGCAGCTTGGGAGCGCTTACCTACAATGAGCAGTTCTTC.

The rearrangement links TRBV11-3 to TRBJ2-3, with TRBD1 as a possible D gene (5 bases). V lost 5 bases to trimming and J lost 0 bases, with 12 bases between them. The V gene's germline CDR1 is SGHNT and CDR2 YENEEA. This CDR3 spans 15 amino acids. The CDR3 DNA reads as TGTGCCAGCAGCAGGGGCGCGAGGAGCACAGATACGCAGTATTTT. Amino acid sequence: CASSRGARSTDTQYF.

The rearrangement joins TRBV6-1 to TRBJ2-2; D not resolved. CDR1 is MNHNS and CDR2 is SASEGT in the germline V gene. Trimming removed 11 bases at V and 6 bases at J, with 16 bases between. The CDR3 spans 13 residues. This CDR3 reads CAAQLVKAGELFF. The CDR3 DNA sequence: TGTGCCGCACAGCTGGTAAAAGCCGGGGAGCTGTTTTTT.

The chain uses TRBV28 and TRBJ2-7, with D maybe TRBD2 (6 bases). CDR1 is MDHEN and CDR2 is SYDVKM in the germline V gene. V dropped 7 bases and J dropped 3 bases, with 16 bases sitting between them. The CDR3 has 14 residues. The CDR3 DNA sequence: TGTGCCAGCACTCCCGGGACTGCACTCTACGAGCAGTACTTC. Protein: CASTPGTALYEQYF.

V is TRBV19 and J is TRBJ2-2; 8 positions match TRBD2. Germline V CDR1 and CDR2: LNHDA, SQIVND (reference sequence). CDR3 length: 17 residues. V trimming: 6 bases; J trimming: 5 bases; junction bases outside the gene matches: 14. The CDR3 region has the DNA TGTGCCAGTAGGGCTGAGGGAGCCGGGAGGGGAACCGGGGAGCTGTTTTTT. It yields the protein CASRAEGAGRGTGELFF.

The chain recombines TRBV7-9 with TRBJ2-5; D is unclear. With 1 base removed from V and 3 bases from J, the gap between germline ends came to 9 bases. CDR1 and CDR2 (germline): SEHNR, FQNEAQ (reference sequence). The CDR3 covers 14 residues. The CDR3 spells CASSLVPLKETQYF. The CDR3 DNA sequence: TGTGCCAGCAGCTTAGTCCCCTTGAAAGAGACCCAGTACTTC.

CDR3 DNA: TGTGCCACCAGCCCGGGACTGAACACTGAAGCTTTCTTT. Its protein is CATSPGLNTEAFF. The genes are TRBV19 and TRBJ1-1; TRBD1 might be the D (5 bases). Trimming removed 10 bases from V and 0 bases from J, with 12 bases in between. The length of the CDR3 is 13 residues. Germline V CDR1 and CDR2: LNHDA, SQIVND (reference sequence).

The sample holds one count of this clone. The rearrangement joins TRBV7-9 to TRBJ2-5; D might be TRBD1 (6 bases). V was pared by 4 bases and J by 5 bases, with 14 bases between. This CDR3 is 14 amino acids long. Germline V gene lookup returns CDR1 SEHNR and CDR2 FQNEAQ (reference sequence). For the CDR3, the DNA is TGTGCCAGCAGCTCAGGGGCGTCCACGGAGACCCAGTACTTC. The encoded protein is CASSSGASTETQYF.

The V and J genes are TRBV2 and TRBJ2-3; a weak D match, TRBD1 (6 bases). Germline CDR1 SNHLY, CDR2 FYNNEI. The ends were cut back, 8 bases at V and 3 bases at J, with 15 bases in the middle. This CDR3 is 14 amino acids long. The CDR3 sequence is CASGNRVRTDTQYF. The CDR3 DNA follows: TGTGCCAGCGGCAACAGGGTCCGGACAGATACGCAGTATTTT.

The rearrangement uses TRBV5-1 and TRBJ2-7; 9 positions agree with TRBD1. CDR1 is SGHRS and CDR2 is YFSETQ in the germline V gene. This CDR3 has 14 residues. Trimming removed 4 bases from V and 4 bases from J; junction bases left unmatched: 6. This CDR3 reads CASSNRDREYEQYF. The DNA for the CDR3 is TGCGCCAGCAGCAACCGGGACAGGGAGTACGAGCAGTACTTC.

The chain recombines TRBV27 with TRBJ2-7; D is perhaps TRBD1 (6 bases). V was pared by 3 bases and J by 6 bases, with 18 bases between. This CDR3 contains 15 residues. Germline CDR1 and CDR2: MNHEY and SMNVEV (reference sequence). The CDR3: CASSFGTGTPLEQYF. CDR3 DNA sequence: TGTGCCAGCAGTTTTGGCACCGGGACACCTCTCGAGCAGTACTTC.